The 11 T cell receptor beta chains below were found in one sample sequenced in a study of a mutant IDH1 vaccine in newly diagnosed glioma. The time point is: week 35, safety follow-up. The study gave 300 ug of mutant IDH1 20-mer peptide per vaccine dose, with topical imiquimod. Method: immunoSEQ multiplex PCR; TCRdb's copy keeps in-frame clones and lacks some. The table records some 63,000 clones, 74% of them present only once. These receptors' targets are unknown. Source: PBMCs, taken from a glioma patient whose treatment included an IDH1 peptide vaccine. These receptors all stem from a man aged 50-59 years with glioma.

V usage is TRBV9 and J usage is TRBJ1-6; weak D call: TRBD1 (5 bases). Trimming removed 5 bases at V and 6 bases at J, with 18 bases between. The CDR3 is 16 amino acids. Germline V gives CDR1 SGDLS, CDR2 YYNGEE. The CDR3: CASSPGGDLGNSPLHF. DNA for the CDR3: TGTGCCAGCAGTCCTGGGGGGGATCTTGGTAATTCACCCCTCCACTTT.

The chain has TRBV27 and TRBJ2-1; the D is unclear. Germline values: CDR1 MNHEY, CDR2 SMNVEV (reference sequence). This CDR3 comprises 14 residues. V gave up 4 bases and J gave up 2 bases, with 9 bases separating them. The CDR3 nucleotides read TGTGCCAGCAGTTCACCCAATACCTACAATGAGCAGTTCTTC. Translation gives CASSSPNTYNEQFF.

The chain combines TRBV2 with TRBJ1-2; perhaps TRBD1 as D (5 bases). There are 12 residues in the CDR3. Germline assignment: CDR1 SNHLY and CDR2 FYNNEI. Deletions cut 5 bases from V and 8 bases from J, with 12 bases between. CDR3: CASSQNGDGYTF. The CDR3 DNA follows: TGTGCCAGCAGTCAGAATGGGGACGGCTACACCTTC.

The rearrangement joins TRBV5-6 to TRBJ1-5, with D possibly matching TRBD1 (5 bases). Germline CDR1 is SGHDT and CDR2 is YYEEEE. This CDR3 spans 14 amino acids. Between the trimmed V and J ends, which lost 3 bases and 5 bases, there was a span of 12 bases. In nucleotides, the CDR3 is TGTGCCAGCAGCTCCAGGGTCCGAGATCAGCCCCAGCATTTT. Its protein product is CASSSRVRDQPQHF.

The chain employs TRBV7-3 and TRBJ2-5; 7 bases map to TRBD2. CDR1 and CDR2 from the germline V gene are SGHTA and FQGTGA. With 5 bases clipped from V and 5 bases from J, the junction kept 5 bases outside the gene matches. The CDR3 contains 13 residues. The CDR3 nucleotides read TGTGCCAGCAGCCAGGTCGGGGGGGAGACCCAGTACTTC. This gives the protein CASSQVGGETQYF.

The chain has TRBV6-6 and TRBJ1-2; perhaps TRBD1 as D (5 bases). The CDR3 has 14 residues. With 5 bases removed from V and 8 bases from J, the gap between germline ends came to 18 bases. Germline V CDR1 and CDR2: MNHNY, SVGAGI (reference sequence). CDR3 region: CASSRARDPGGYTF. The CDR3 region has the DNA TGTGCCAGCAGTAGGGCACGGGACCCCGGGGGCTACACCTTC.

The rearrangement joins TRBV9 to TRBJ2-2; D may correspond to TRBD1 or TRBD2 (5 bases each). The CDR3 totals 14 residues. CDR1 SGDLS and CDR2 YYNGEE come from the germline V gene. Trimming removed 0 bases from V and 7 bases from J, with 10 bases in between. CDR3 DNA sequence: TGTGCCAGCAGCGTAGGAGAGGGGAGCGGGGAGCTGTTTTTT. This translates into CASSVGEGSGELFF.

The J gene is TRBJ2-1, the V gene TRBV20-1; D gene uncertain. The CDR3 length is 10 residues. Trimming stripped 6 bases from V and 8 bases from J, with 8 bases between. CDR1 DFQATT and CDR2 SNEGSKA come from the germline V gene (reference sequence). CDR3 coding DNA: TGCAGTGCGGGCCTTTATGAGCAGTTCTTC. This translates into CSAGLYEQFF.

The CDR3 coding sequence is TGTGCCAGCTTCCGGGACAGGGGGCGCGGGATGAACACTGAAGCTTTCTTT. Amino acids: CASFRDRGRGMNTEAFF. V is TRBV18 and J is TRBJ1-1; 12 bases line up with TRBD1. V gave up 7 bases and J gave up 0 bases; unmatched junction bases: 9. CDR3 length: 17 amino acids. Germline V gene sequence: CDR1 KGHSH, CDR2 LQKENI.

The chain recombines TRBV7-8 with TRBJ2-5, with a tentative D call TRBD1 (5 bases). V shed 5 bases and J shed 1 base, with 14 bases lying between them. This CDR3 spans 15 amino acids. Germline V gene sequence: CDR1 SGHVS, CDR2 FQNEAQ. CDR3 loop: CASSAKRGPQETQYF. In DNA form, the CDR3 reads TGTGCCAGCAGCGCGAAAAGGGGCCCCCAAGAGACCCAGTACTTC.

The V gene is TRBV7-2, the J gene TRBJ2-2; 8 positions agree with TRBD2. CDR1 is SGHTA, CDR2 FQGNSA, per germline. The CDR3 has 17 residues. With V trimmed by 5 bases and J by 0 bases, 8 bases remained unmatched. The CDR3 loop is CASSPFPGGPNTGELFF. For the CDR3, the DNA is TGTGCCAGCAGCCCCTTTCCGGGGGGGCCGAACACCGGGGAGCTGTTTTTT.